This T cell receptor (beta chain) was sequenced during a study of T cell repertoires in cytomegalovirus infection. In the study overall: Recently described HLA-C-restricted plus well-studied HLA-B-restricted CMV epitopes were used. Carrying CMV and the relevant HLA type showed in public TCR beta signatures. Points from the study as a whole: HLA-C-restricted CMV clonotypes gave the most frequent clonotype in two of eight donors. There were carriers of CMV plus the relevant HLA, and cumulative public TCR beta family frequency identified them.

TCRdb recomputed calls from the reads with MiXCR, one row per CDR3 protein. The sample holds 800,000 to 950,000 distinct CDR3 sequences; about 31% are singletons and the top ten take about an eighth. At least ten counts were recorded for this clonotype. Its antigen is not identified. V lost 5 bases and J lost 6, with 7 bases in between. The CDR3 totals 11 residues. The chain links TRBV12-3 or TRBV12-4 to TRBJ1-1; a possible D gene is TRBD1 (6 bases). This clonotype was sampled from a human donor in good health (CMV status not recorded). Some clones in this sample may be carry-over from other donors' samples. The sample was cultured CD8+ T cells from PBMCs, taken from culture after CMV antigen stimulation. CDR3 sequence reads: CASSQGPEAFF. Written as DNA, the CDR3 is TGTGCCAGCAGTCAGGGGCCTGAAGCTTTCTTT.